A single sample is the source of the 2 T cell receptor beta chains below, sequenced in a study of tumor-infiltrating lymphocytes in localized non-small cell lung cancer. Clones were read by immunoSEQ multiplex PCR, and TCRdb kept only the in-frame ones, dropping some. The sample contains over 12,000 clones, 75% to 85% of which appear only once. Sequenced input: lung tumor tissue. These TCRs come from a human donor with non-small cell lung cancer.

The chain employs TRBV7-2 and TRBJ2-3; D possibly corresponds to TRBD2 (6 bases). V dropped 7 bases and J dropped 3 bases, with 17 bases sitting between them. The CDR3 totals 15 residues. Germline CDR1 is SGHTA and CDR2 is FQGNSA. The CDR3: CASIFGSGPTDTQYF. DNA of the CDR3: TGTGCCAGCATCTTTGGGAGCGGGCCTACAGATACGCAGTATTTT.

V gene TRBV30 combines with J gene TRBJ1-5, with 7 bases matching TRBD1. Germline lookup yields CDR1 GTSNPN and CDR2 SVGIG (reference sequence). V trimming: 2 bases; J trimming: 6 bases; junction bases outside the gene matches: 4. CDR3 length equals 13 residues. Written as DNA, the CDR3 is TGTGCCTGGAGTCAAGGGGGCCGTCAGCCCCAGCATTTT. Its protein product is CAWSQGGRQPQHF.